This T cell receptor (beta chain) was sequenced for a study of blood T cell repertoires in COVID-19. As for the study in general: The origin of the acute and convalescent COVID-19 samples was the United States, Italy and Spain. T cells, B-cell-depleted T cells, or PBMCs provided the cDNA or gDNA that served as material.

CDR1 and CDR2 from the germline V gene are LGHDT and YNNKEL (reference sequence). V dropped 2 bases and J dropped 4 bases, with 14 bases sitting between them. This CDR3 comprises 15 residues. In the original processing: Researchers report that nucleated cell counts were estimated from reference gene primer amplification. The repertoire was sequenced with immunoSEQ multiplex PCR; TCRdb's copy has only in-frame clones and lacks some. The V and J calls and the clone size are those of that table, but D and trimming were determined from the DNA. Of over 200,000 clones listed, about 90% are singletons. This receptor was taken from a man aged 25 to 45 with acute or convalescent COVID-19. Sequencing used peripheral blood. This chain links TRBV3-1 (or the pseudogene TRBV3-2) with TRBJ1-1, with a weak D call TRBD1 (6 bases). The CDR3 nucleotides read TGTGCCAGCAGCCAATCCGACAGGCTGGGCACTGAAGCTTTCTTT. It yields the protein CASSQSDRLGTEAFF.